In its sample, the clone carrying this T cell receptor (beta chain) was seen a few times. Its antigen is unidentified. The sample contains more than one DNA sequence encoding this CDR3. This entry is derived from a study of shared clonotypes between healthy human individuals. General study findings and limits: Estimated clonotype richness was generally higher in naive than memory subsets. Non-shared clonotypes displayed generation probabilities falling below those of clonotypes present in all four donors.

Data came from immunoSEQ multiplex PCR; TCRdb stores just in-frame clones and leaves some out. This table holds some 1,100,000 clones, 78% found once. The receptor was isolated from a man aged 18 to 30 in good health. Some clones in this sample may be carry-over from other donors' samples. The specimen was memory CD4+ T cells from PBMCs. Subset indicated: CD45RA-negative fraction.

CDR3 DNA: TGTGCCAGCAGTGGAGGGACCGGAGAGACCCAGTACTTC. It encodes CASSGGTGETQYF. V usage is TRBV2 and J usage is TRBJ2-5; D assignment may be TRBD1 or TRBD2 (5 bases each). The CDR3 is 13 residues long. Between the trimmed V and J ends, which lost 4 bases and 4 bases, there was a span of 10 bases. The germline CDR1 and CDR2 sequences are SNHLY and FYNNEI.